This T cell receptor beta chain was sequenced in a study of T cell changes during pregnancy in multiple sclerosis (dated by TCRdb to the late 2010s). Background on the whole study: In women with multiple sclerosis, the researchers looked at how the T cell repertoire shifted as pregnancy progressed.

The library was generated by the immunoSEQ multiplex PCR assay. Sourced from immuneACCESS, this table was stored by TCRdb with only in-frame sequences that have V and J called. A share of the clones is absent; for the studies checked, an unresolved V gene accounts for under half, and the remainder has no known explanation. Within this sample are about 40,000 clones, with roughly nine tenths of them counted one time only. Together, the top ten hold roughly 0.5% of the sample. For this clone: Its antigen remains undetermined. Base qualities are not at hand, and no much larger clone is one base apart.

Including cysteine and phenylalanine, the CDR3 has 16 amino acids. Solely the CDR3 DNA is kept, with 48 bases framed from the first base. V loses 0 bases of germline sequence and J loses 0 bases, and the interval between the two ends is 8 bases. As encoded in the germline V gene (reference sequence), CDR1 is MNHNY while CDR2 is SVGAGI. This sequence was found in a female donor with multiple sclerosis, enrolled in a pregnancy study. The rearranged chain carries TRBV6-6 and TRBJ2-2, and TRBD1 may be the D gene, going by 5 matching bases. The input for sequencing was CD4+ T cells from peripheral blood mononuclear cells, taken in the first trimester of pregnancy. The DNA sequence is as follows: TGTGCCAGCAGTTACTCGCTGGGGCCGAACACCGGGGAGCTGTTTTTT. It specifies CASSYSLGPNTGELFF.